These 5 T cell receptor beta chains were all obtained from the same sample, sequenced in a study of Ad26.COV2.S vaccination and SARS-CoV-2 variants. The repertoire was sequenced with immunoSEQ multiplex PCR; TCRdb's copy has only in-frame clones and lacks some. The top ten clones hold about 2.1% of a sample with 300,000 to 400,000 clones, around 81% of them seen once. Treatment of the sample: some 19 received Ad26.COV2.S at low or high dose, single or two shots; 5 received placebo; per-sample allocation not given. The samples were gathered on day 63 after the first injection of vaccine or placebo. Material: peripheral blood, obtained in a trial of Ad26.COV2.S vaccine versus placebo. Receptors originate from a person aged 18-60 years who received the Ad26.COV2.S COVID-19 vaccine or a placebo.

The chain has TRBV5-5 and TRBJ2-7; D gene unclear. The CDR3 runs 15 residues. CDR1 and CDR2 (germline): SGHKS, YYEKEE (reference sequence). The V end lost 1 base, the J end lost 7 bases, and 18 bases lay between the germline ends. The CDR3 spells CASSLLGGMDVEQYF. The CDR3 region has the DNA TGTGCCAGCAGCTTGTTGGGCGGTATGGATGTGGAGCAGTACTTC.

The chain has TRBV7-9 and TRBJ1-1; D may be TRBD1 (5 bases). The V end lost 4 bases, the J end lost 7 bases, and 13 bases lay between the germline ends. Germline V gene lookup returns CDR1 SEHNR and CDR2 FQNEAQ (reference sequence). The CDR3 totals 13 residues. CDR3 sequence reads: CASSSIQGYEAFF. CDR3 nucleotides: TGTGCCAGCAGCTCAATTCAGGGATATGAAGCTTTCTTT. Together with reference TRBV7-9 and TRBJ1-1, the CDR3 gives the full variable domain: DTGVSQNPRHKITKRGQNVTFRCDPISEHNRLYWYRQTLGQGPEFLTYFQNEAQLEKSRLLSDRFSAERPKGSFSTLEIQRTEQGDSAMYLCASSSIQGYEAFFGQGTRLTVV.

The chain employs TRBV6-2 or TRBV6-3 and TRBJ2-1; 8 bases are a match to TRBD2. Germline assignment: CDR1 MNHEY and CDR2 SVGEGT. J gave up 9 bases and V 5 bases, and 9 bases lay outside the gene matches. This CDR3 region has 14 residues. The CDR3 DNA reads TGTGCCAGCAGTAACTTCCGGGGGGGCGGTGAGCAGTTCTTC. Translated, it gives CASSNFRGGGEQFF.

This clone is a singleton in its sample. The V gene is TRBV4-1, the J gene TRBJ1-4; TRBD1 is a possible D gene (6 bases). Germline assignment: CDR1 MGHRA and CDR2 YSYEKL. The germline V and J ends were trimmed by 2 bases and 5 bases, with 12 bases remaining between them. The CDR3 extends over 15 amino acids. The CDR3 loop is CASSQFGTGNEKLFF. CDR3 nucleotide sequence: TGCGCCAGCAGCCAATTCGGAACAGGGAATGAAAAACTGTTTTTT.

The rearrangement joins TRBV19 to TRBJ1-5; D unresolved. The CDR3 is made up of 16 amino acids. V was clipped by 1 base and J by 0 bases, with 10 bases between them. Germline-derived CDR1 and CDR2 are LNHDA and SQIVND (reference sequence). The chain's CDR3 is CASSIGGKRSNQPQHF. The CDR3 nucleotides are TGTGCCAGTAGTATAGGAGGGAAACGTAGCAATCAGCCCCAGCATTTT.